A single T cell receptor beta chain is shown here with its context. PCR amplification relied on 60 Vbeta primers (plus 13 Jbeta primers). Using immunoSEQ multiplex PCR, the repertoire was profiled, and TCRdb retains in-frame clones only, with some absent. The sample consists of around 150,000 clones, roughly 70% of them appearing once. These data come from a study of cytomegalovirus exposure and HLA in healthy donors. This CDR3 spans 15 amino acids. V lost 1 base, J lost 4 bases, and 11 bases lay in between. Germline V lookup: CDR1 SEHNR, CDR2 FQNEAQ (reference sequence). The sequenced sample was PBMCs. This clonotype was obtained from a man aged 25-45 years in good health and CMV-seropositive. This chain uses TRBV7-9 with TRBJ2-1; tentative D call: TRBD2 (5 bases). Here the CDR3 reads CASSLGLASYNEQFF. CDR3 sequence (DNA): TGTGCCAGCAGCTTAGGGTTAGCGAGTTACAATGAGCAGTTCTTC.